The clone carrying this T cell receptor beta chain was seen more than once but under ten times. The antigen is undetermined. Germline assignment: CDR1 GTSNPN and CDR2 SVGIG (reference sequence). V was clipped by 2 bases and J by 2 bases; unmatched bases: 5. The CDR3 is 14 residues long. The sample originates from a study of beta chain features in type 1 diabetes. The wider study: All of the samples together had 107,917,701 sorted cells examined. Study-level findings and limits: Fewer insertions but more deletions were seen at VDJ junctions in type 1 diabetes patients.

cDNA synthesis used the whole RNA isolate, giving expressed TCRB sequences. Repertoires were generated with immunoSEQ multiplex PCR, while TCRdb's copy carries only in-frame clones and drops some. This sample carries 360,000 or so clones, roughly 21% of them seen once, and the ten largest clones take 0.044%. A single heparinised blood sample, averaging approximately 0.12 L, was obtained per donor. The TCR sequence derives from a woman aged 18 to 35 in good health. The rearrangement uses TRBV30 and TRBJ2-5; TRBD2 agrees at 7 bases. Sequencing input: naive CD4+ T cells from blood. The DNA for the CDR3 is TGTGCCTGGAGTTGGGGGGGAGTACAAGAGACCCAGTACTTC. Amino acids: CAWSWGGVQETQYF.